This T cell receptor beta chain was identified in a study of T-cell memory formation after mild COVID-19. General study points: CD4+ contracting clones lay mainly in CM and EM, CD8+ ones in EMRA.

This CDR3 has 17 amino acids. TCRalpha and TCRbeta libraries used 5'RACE with constant-segment primers and UMIs. Each CDR3 protein is one row after TCRdb ran MiXCR on the 5' RACE reads. The sample carries around 260,000 distinct CDR3 sequences, around 15% recorded once. As regards this clonotype: As yet, its antigen is unknown.

The TCR sequence derives from a man aged 18 to 29 who had mild COVID-19 (a few samples of this study predate the infection). Cell type and time point are not known. J is TRBJ2-3 and V is TRBV21-1; the D call of TRBD2 is as the table states it, not checked on the DNA. TRBV21-1 is recorded as a pseudogene. The sample comprised PBMCs or a T cell subset sorted from them (not recorded which). The chain's CDR3 is CASSSAGPPLSTDTQYF. CDR3 DNA sequence: TGTGCCAGCAGTTCAGCGGGGCCTCCTCTATCCACAGATACGCAGTATTTT.